The 12 T cell receptor beta chains below all came from one sample that was sequenced in a study of T-cell memory formation after mild COVID-19 (dated by TCRdb to 2020 to 2023). Library construction relied on 5' RACE. The sequencing machine was an Illumina NovaSeq 6000. TCRdb reran the public reads through fastp at Q25 and MiXCR, keeping productive beta chains. Every entry covers one CDR3 protein and lists the most common genes and DNA from its rows. In this sample the table shows about 390,000 distinct CDR3 sequences, 20% to 25% of which occur a single time. The top ten hold around an eighth of the sample. Sequences were obtained from PBMCs or a T cell subset sorted from them (not recorded which). The receptors derive from an adult woman who had mild COVID-19 (a few samples of this study predate the infection). The sample titles of this study are shuffled in the database, so cell type and time point are left out; the donor was told from shared clones.

The chain uses TRBV13 and TRBJ2-3, with a possible D match to TRBD2 (6 bases). Germline CDR1 reads PRHDT; CDR2 reads FYEKMQ (reference sequence). V lost 5 bases to trimming and J lost 0 bases, with 15 bases between them. The CDR3 has 16 residues. CDR3 amino acids: CASSGGTIHSTDTQYF. CDR3 in DNA: TGTGCCAGCAGCGGAGGGACGATCCATAGCACAGATACGCAGTATTTT.

The sample holds a few counts of this clonotype. The chain uses TRBV6-2 or TRBV6-3 and TRBJ2-3; D is unclear. The V end was cut by 8 bases, the J end by 6 bases, with 9 bases between. Germline V gene sequence: CDR1 MNHEY, CDR2 SVGEGT. CDR3 length: 11 amino acids. CDR3 sequence: CASAQGDTQYF. As DNA, the CDR3 is TGTGCCAGCGCGCAAGGGGATACGCAGTATTTT.

This clonotype has more than one count but fewer than ten. The genes are TRBV7-6 and TRBJ2-1; no reliable D call. The CDR3 is 12 residues long. Germline lookup yields CDR1 SGHVS and CDR2 FNYEAQ. V shed 5 bases and J shed 5 bases, with 7 bases lying between them. CDR3 in amino acids: CASSQPDNEQFF. CDR3 DNA: TGTGCCAGCAGCCAACCAGACAATGAGCAGTTCTTC. Using reference TRBV7-6 and TRBJ2-1 for the parts outside the CDR3, the full variable domain is GAGVSQSPRYKVTKRGQDVALRCDPISGHVSLYWYRQALGQGPEFLTYFNYEAQQDKSGLPNDRFSAERPEGSISTLTIQRTEQRDSAMYRCASSQPDNEQFFGPGTRLTVL.

The chain links TRBV5-6 to TRBJ2-1; 7 nucleotides agree with TRBD1. This CDR3 is 14 amino acids long. From germline, CDR1 is SGHDT and CDR2 YYEEEE. Trimming cost V 0 bases and J 6 bases; bases outside gene matches: 3. The CDR3 region has the DNA TGTGCCAGCAGCTTGGCCGGGACAGCCAATGAGCAGTTCTTC. Residues: CASSLAGTANEQFF.

The chain links TRBV15 to TRBJ2-7; the match to TRBD1 covers 9 bases. The CDR3 is 13 residues long. Germline CDR1 reads LNHNV; CDR2 reads YYDKDF (reference sequence). J gave up 5 bases and V 5 bases, and 4 bases lay outside the gene matches. CDR3 sequence: CATSARTGDEQYF. Written as DNA, the CDR3 is TGTGCCACCAGCGCGAGGACAGGGGACGAGCAGTACTTC. Complete variable domain (other parts from reference TRBV15 and TRBJ2-7): DAMVIQNPRYQVTQFGKPVTLSCSQTLNHNVMYWYQQKSSQAPKLLFHYYDKDFNNEADTPDNFQSRRPNTSFCFLDIRSPGLGDTAMYLCATSARTGDEQYFGPGTRLTVT.

The table lists this clonotype with many counts. The CDR3 DNA follows: TGCAGTGCTACCACCACTAGCGGGAGGGGGAATGAGCAGTTCTTC. This encodes CSATTTSGRGNEQFF. The chain carries TRBV20-1 and TRBJ2-1; 13 bases fit TRBD2. Germline CDR1 is DFQATT and CDR2 is SNEGSKA (reference sequence). The V segment lost 4 bases and the J segment 7 bases; nucleotides outside the gene matches: 7. CDR3 length: 15 amino acids.

V and J are TRBV18 and TRBJ1-4; D unclear. The germline V gene has CDR1 KGHSH and CDR2 LQKENI. The CDR3 has 13 amino acids. Trimming took 3 bases from V and 5 from J, leaving 7 bases between them. CDR3 sequence (DNA): TGTGCCAGCTCACCGGGGAGAAATGAAAAACTGTTTTTT. Residues: CASSPGRNEKLFF.

The chain links TRBV29-1 to TRBJ2-5; tentatively, D is TRBD2 (6 bases). Germline V gene data show CDR1 as SQVTM and CDR2 as ANQGSEA. The CDR3 spans 16 residues. V was clipped by 6 bases and J by 6 bases, with 26 bases between them. CDR3 in amino acids: CSVDSAPGRRVQTQYF. The CDR3, as DNA: TGCAGCGTGGATTCGGCCCCGGGACGGAGGGTGCAGACCCAGTACTTC.

The chain employs TRBV12-3 or TRBV12-4 and TRBJ1-4; a weak D match, TRBD1 (5 bases). V was clipped by 3 bases and J by 7 bases, with 15 bases between them. The CDR3 runs to 15 residues. The CDR3 DNA follows: TGTGCCAGCAGTTTTCTCGGGGGGTCAGGTGAAAAACTGTTTTTT. Its translation: CASSFLGGSGEKLFF.

The chain combines TRBV24-1 with TRBJ1-2; D is undetermined. The CDR3 sequence is 12 residues long. Per germline, CDR1 KGHDR and CDR2 SFDVKD. V shed 4 bases and J shed 4 bases, with 6 bases lying between them. The CDR3 bases are TGTGCCACCAGTGAACCGCCCTATGGCTACACCTTC. Protein sequence: CATSEPPYGYTF.

The chain carries TRBV19 and TRBJ2-3, with D possibly TRBD1 on 6 matching bases. CDR1 LNHDA and CDR2 SQIVND come from the germline V gene (reference sequence). Between the trimmed V and J ends, which lost 8 bases and 4 bases, there was a span of 10 bases. The CDR3 has 12 residues. The CDR3 DNA follows: TGTGCCAGTCAGGGGTGGTCAGATACGCAGTATTTT. Protein product: CASQGWSDTQYF.

A few counts support this clonotype. The CDR3 DNA follows: TGTGCCAGCAGACGGCAGGGGTCGGTAGATACGCAGTATTTT. Encoded protein: CASRRQGSVDTQYF. The J gene is TRBJ2-3, the V gene TRBV27, with D possibly matching TRBD1 (6 bases). Germline values: CDR1 MNHEY, CDR2 SMNVEV (reference sequence). Deletions cut 6 bases from V and 5 bases from J, with 15 bases between. The CDR3 covers 14 residues.